The clone carrying this T cell receptor (beta chain) has only a few counts. Its matching antigen is unknown. The data stem from a study of T-cell reconstitution after alpha-beta-depleted transplantation in children. Study-level results: A year had passed since transplant, and T-cell counts and diversity by then came mostly from newly produced T cells. There were reportedly several hundred expanded graft clones from which alpha-beta T cells came about two months after transplant. Surviving recipient T cells and thymic progenitors produced the high day-60 TCRbeta diversity seen in some patients.

The germline V gene has CDR1 SNHLY and CDR2 FYNNEI. J lost 1 base, V lost 6 bases, and 2 bases had no gene match. The CDR3 loop spans 14 amino acids. Molecular barcoding with unique molecular identifiers was used for the TCRbeta library. TCRdb recomputed calls from the PCR reads with MiXCR, one row per CDR3 protein. Altogether around 800,000 distinct CDR3 sequences are present, 15% to 20% being singletons, with the ten largest covering approximately 5%. The sequencing used PBMCs, mostly from graft donor cells, collected 360 days after TCRalphabeta/CD19-depleted stem cell transplant. The chain uses TRBV2 and TRBJ2-2; 7 bases map to TRBD1. This TCR was sampled from a male patient younger than 18 who had a stem cell transplant for acute lymphoblastic leukemia, so the T cells may come from the graft donor. For the CDR3, the DNA is TGTGCCAGCAGCGGGGACAGGAACACCGGGGAGCTGTTTTTT. Amino acid sequence: CASSGDRNTGELFF.